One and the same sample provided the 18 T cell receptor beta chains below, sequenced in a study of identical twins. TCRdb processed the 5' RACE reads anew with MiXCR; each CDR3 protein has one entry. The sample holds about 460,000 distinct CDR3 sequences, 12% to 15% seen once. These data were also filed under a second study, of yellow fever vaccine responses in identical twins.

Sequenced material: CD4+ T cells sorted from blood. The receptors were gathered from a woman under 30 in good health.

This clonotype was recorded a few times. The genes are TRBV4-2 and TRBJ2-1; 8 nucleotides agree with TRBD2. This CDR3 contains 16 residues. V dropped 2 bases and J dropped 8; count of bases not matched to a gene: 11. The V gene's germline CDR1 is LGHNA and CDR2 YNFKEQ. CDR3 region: CASSQKSPGGVDEQFF. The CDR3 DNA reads TGTGCCAGCAGCCAAAAATCCCCCGGGGGGGTGGATGAGCAGTTCTTC.

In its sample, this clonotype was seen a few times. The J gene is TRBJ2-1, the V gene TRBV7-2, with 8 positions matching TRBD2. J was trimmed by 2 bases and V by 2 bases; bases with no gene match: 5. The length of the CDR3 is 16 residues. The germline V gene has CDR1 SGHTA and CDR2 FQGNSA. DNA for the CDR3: TGTGCCAGCAGCTTAACGACGGGAGGGCCCTACAATGAGCAGTTCTTC. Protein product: CASSLTTGGPYNEQFF.

The CDR3 loop is CASSESRLPAGSTDTQYF. Written as DNA, the CDR3 is TGCGCCAGCAGTGAGTCCCGGCTGCCAGCGGGGAGCACAGATACGCAGTATTTT. The chain carries TRBV10-2 and TRBJ2-3; 7 bases are shared with TRBD2. Germline V gene sequence: CDR1 WSHSY, CDR2 SAAADI. V lost 0 bases and J lost 0; bases outside the gene matches: 9. The CDR3 is made up of 18 amino acids.

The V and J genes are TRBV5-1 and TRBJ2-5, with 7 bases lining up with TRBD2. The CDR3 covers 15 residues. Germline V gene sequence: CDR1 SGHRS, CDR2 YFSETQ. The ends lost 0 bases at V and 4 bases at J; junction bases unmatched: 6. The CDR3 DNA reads TGCGCCAGCAGCTTGGACCTTGGCGGGGGAGAGACCCAGTACTTC. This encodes CASSLDLGGGETQYF.

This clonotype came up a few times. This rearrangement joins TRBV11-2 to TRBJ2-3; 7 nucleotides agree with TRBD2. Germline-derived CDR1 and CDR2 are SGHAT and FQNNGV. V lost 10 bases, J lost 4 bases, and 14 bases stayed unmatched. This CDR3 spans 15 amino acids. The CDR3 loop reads CAIPAARGGSDTQYF. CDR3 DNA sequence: TGTGCCATCCCAGCAGCCCGCGGGGGATCAGATACGCAGTATTTT. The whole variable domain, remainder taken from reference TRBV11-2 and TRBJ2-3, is EAGVAQSPRYKIIEKRQSVAFWCNPISGHATLYWYQQILGQGPKLLIQFQNNGVVDDSQLPKDRFSAERLKGVDSTLKIQPAKLEDSAVYLCAIPAARGGSDTQYFGPGTRLTVL.

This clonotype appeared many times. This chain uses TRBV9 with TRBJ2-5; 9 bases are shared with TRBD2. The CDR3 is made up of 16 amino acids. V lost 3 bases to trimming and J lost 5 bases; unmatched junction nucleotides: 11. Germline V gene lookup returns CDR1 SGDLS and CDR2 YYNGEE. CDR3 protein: CASSAHSGSIMETQYF. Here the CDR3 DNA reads TGTGCCAGCAGCGCTCATAGCGGGAGTATCATGGAGACCCAGTACTTC. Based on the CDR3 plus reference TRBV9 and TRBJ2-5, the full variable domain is DSGVTQTPKHLITATGQRVTLRCSPRSGDLSVYWYQQSLDQGLQFLIQYYNGEERAKGNILERFSAQQFPDLHSELNLSSLELGDSALYFCASSAHSGSIMETQYFGPGTRLLVL.

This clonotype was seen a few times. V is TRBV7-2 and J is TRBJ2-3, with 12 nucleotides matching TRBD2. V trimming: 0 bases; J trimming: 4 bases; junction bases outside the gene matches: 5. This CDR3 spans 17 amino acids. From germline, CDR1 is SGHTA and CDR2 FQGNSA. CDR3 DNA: TGTGCCAGCAGCTTAGCTCCTAGCGGGAGGGCCTCAGATACGCAGTATTTT. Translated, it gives CASSLAPSGRASDTQYF.

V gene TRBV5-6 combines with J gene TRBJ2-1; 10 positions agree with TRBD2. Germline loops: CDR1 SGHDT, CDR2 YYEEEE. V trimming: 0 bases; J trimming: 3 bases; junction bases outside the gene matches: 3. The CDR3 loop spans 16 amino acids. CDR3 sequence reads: CASSLDSGRIYNEQFF. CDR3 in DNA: TGTGCCAGCAGCTTGGATAGCGGGAGGATCTACAATGAGCAGTTCTTC.

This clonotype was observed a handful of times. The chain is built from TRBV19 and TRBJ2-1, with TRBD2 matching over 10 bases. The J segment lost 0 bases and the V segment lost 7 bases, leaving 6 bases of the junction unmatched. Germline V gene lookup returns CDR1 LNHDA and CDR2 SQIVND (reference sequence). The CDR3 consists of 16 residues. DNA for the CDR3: TGTGCCAGTAAAACTAGCGGGACGAGCTCCTACAATGAGCAGTTCTTC. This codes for CASKTSGTSSYNEQFF.

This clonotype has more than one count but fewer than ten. CDR3 region: CASSLSWSADTQYF. CDR3 DNA: TGTGCCAGCAGCTTATCGTGGTCGGCAGATACGCAGTATTTT. V and J are TRBV7-8 and TRBJ2-3, with D unclear. V was pared by 2 bases and J by 4 bases, with 10 bases between. The CDR3 consists of 14 residues. Germline V gene lookup returns CDR1 SGHVS and CDR2 FQNEAQ.

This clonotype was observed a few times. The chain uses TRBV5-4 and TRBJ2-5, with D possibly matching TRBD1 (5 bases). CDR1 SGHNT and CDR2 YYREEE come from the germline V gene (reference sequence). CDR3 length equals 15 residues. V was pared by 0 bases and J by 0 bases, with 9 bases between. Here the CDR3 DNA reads TGTGCCAGCAGCTTGGTCAGCAGGGACCAAGAGACCCAGTACTTC. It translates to CASSLVSRDQETQYF.

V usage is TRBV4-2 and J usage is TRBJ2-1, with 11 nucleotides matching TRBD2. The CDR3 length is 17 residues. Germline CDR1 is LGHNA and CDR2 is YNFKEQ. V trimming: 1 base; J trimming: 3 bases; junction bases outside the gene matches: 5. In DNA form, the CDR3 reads TGTGCCAGCAGCCAAGCCCTAGCGGGAGGACACTACAATGAGCAGTTCTTC. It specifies CASSQALAGGHYNEQFF.

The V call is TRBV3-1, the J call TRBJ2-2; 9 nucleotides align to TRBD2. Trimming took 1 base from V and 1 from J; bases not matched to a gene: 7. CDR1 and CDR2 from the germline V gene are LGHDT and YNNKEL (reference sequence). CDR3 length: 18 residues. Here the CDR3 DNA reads TGTGCCAGCAGCCAAGGACTTAGCGGGAGAGGGAACACCGGGGAGCTGTTTTTT. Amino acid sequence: CASSQGLSGRGNTGELFF.

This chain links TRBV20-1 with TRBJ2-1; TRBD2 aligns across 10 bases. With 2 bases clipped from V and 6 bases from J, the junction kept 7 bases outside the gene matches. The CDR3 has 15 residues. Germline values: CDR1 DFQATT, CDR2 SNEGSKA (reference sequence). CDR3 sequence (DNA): TGCAGTGCTAGACCCCCGGGACTAGCGTCCAATGAGCAGTTCTTC. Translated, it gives CSARPPGLASNEQFF.

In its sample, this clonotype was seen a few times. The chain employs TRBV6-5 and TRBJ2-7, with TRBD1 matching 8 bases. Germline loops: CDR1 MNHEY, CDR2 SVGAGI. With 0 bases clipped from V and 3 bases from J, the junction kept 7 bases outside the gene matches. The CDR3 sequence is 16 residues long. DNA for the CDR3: TGTGCCAGCAGTTACTCGACTCCGGGACAGGACTACGAGCAGTACTTC. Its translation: CASSYSTPGQDYEQYF.

CDR3 region: CASSPGTGMRRDTQYF. In nucleotides, the CDR3 is TGTGCCAGCAGTCCCGGGACAGGGATGCGAAGAGATACGCAGTATTTT. The rearrangement uses TRBV7-9 and TRBJ2-3; TRBD1 agrees at 9 bases. The CDR3 spans 16 residues. Germline CDR1 is SEHNR and CDR2 is FQNEAQ (reference sequence). The V and J ends lost 6 bases and 5 bases, in that order; junction bases with no gene match: 12. The variable domain in full, with the rest retrieved from reference TRBV7-9 and TRBJ2-3, is DTGVSQNPRHKITKRGQNVTFRCDPISEHNRLYWYRQTLGQGPEFLTYFQNEAQLEKSRLLSDRFSAERPKGSFSTLEIQRTEQGDSAMYLCASSPGTGMRRDTQYFGPGTRLTVL.

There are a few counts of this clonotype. DNA for the CDR3: TGCGCCAGCTCCTCTTACAGGGGCCCAAGCTCCTACAATGAGCAGTTCTTC. Amino acid sequence: CASSSYRGPSSYNEQFF. The chain couples TRBV4-1 to TRBJ2-1; 7 bases line up with TRBD1. CDR3 length: 17 residues. CDR1 is MGHRA and CDR2 is YSYEKL in the germline V gene. V trimming: 8 bases; J trimming: 0 bases; junction bases outside the gene matches: 13.

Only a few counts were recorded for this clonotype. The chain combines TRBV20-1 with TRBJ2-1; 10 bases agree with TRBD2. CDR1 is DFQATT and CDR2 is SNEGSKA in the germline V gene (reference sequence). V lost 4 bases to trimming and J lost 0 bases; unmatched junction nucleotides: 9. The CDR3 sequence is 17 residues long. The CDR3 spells CSANKWASGSSYNEQFF. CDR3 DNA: TGCAGTGCTAACAAATGGGCTAGCGGGAGCTCCTACAATGAGCAGTTCTTC.